This T cell receptor (beta chain) was recorded in a study of cytotoxic CD8 clonotypes in ibrutinib-treated CLL. The protocol was immunoSEQ multiplex PCR, while the TCRdb copy is restricted to in-frame clones and leaves out a portion. The table records 250,000 to 350,000 clones, around 69% of them present only once. The length of the CDR3 is 17 residues. V lost 6 bases, J lost 6 bases, and 26 bases lay in between. Per germline, CDR1 MGHDK and CDR2 SYGVNS. The sample was PBMCs, taken at disease progression, from a patient treated with ibrutinib. This clonotype was sampled from a human donor with chronic lymphocytic leukemia. V is TRBV25-1 and J is TRBJ1-1, with D tentatively TRBD1 (6 bases). The CDR3 bases are TGTGCCAGCAGCCACACAGGGCTTGTCGGTGGTGGTGCTGAAGCTTTCTTT. It is translated as CASSHTGLVGGGAEAFF.